Included here is one TCR beta chain sequence, with context. As yet, its antigen is unknown. PCR or immunohistochemistry showed mismatch repair deficiency in every enrolled patient. The data originate from a study of PD-1 blockade in mismatch repair-deficient tumors. Study results and caveats: Rapid post-treatment expansion, then contraction, generally preceding radiologic response, marked tumor-resident clones.

Clones were read by immunoSEQ multiplex PCR, and TCRdb kept only the in-frame ones, dropping some. This sample has 35,000 to 40,000 clones; more than 75% occur once, and the top ten carry roughly 22%. The V and J ends lost 1 base and 4 bases respectively, with 11 bases between them. This CDR3 is built from 15 residues. Germline CDR1 LGHNA, CDR2 YSLEER. The source was peripheral blood, collected 4 weeks after starting pembrolizumab. The chain carries TRBV4-3 and TRBJ1-3; D is possibly TRBD1 (5 bases). This sequence originates from an adult with mismatch repair-deficient cancer. CDR3 bases: TGCGCCAGCAGCCAAGGCGGCAGGGCCGGAAACACCATATATTTT. It yields the protein CASSQGGRAGNTIYF.